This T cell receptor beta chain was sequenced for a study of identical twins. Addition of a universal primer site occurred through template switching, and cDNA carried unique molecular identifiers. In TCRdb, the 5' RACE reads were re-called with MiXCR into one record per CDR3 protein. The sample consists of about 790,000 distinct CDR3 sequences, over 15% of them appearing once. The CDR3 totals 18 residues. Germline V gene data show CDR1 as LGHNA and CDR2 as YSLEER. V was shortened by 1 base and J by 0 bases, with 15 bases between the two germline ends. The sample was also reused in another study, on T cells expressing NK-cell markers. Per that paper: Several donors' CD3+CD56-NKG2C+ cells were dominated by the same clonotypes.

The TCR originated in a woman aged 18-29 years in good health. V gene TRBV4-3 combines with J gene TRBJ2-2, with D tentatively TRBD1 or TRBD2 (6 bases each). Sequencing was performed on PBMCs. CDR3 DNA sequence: TGCGCCAGCAGCCAAGCCTCCTCCGGGGGCGCGAACACCGGGGAGCTGTTTTTT. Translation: CASSQASSGGANTGELFF.